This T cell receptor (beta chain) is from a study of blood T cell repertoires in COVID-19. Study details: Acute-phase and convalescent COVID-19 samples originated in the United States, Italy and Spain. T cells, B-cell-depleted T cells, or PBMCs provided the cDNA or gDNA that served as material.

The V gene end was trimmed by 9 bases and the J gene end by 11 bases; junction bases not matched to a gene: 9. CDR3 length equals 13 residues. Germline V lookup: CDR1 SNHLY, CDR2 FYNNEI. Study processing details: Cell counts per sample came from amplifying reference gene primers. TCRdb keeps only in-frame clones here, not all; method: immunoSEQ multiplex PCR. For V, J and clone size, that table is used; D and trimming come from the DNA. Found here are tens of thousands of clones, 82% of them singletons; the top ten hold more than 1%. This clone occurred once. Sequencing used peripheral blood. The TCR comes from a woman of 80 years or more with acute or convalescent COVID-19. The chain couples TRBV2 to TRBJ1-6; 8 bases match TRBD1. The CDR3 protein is CASNKGQGTPLHF. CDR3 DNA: TGTGCCAGTAACAAAGGACAGGGAACACCCCTCCACTTT.